This T cell receptor beta chain originates from a study of T cell responses to AZD1222 COVID-19 vaccine. Study-wide results and limits: Spike-wide vaccine-associated CD4 TCRs dominated at 160-218 and 743-854.

Libraries were prepared by immunoSEQ multiplex PCR; TCRdb keeps only in-frame clonotypes and omits some of them. The table shows some 110,000 clones, with around 89% occurring only once. Points on this clone: Its antigen remains unknown.

The germline V gene encodes CDR1 MNHEY and CDR2 SVGAGI. With 0 bases removed from V and 4 bases from J, the gap between germline ends came to 15 bases. The CDR3 totals 16 residues. Material: peripheral blood, obtained on day 0 of AZD1222 vaccination. This clonotype was sampled from an adult in good health. V usage is TRBV6-5 and J usage is TRBJ1-1; unclear D gene. The CDR3: CASSYSIRARSTEAFF. The CDR3 bases are TGTGCCAGCAGTTACTCGATCCGGGCTCGTAGCACTGAAGCTTTCTTT.